There are many counts of the clone carrying this T cell receptor beta chain. Its antigen is not known. V dropped 3 bases and J dropped 7 bases, with 8 bases sitting between them. The CDR3 has 12 amino acids. Per the germline V gene, CDR1 is SGHRS and CDR2 is YFSETQ. The data belong to a study of neurological immune-mediated disorders. Regarding the study as a whole: None of the CDR3 amino acid sequences of expanded clones recurred across subjects, suggesting private repertoires in all groups.

The cDNA came from 5'RACE with 10-nucleotide random UMIs. Via MiXCR, TCRdb re-called the 5' RACE reads, giving one row per CDR3 protein. This sample has about 80,000 distinct CDR3 sequences, with around 4% found just once. Regarding time point: longitudinal time-point 3. Material: PBMCs. This clonotype was sampled from a woman aged 60-75 years with multiple sclerosis. V usage is TRBV5-1 and J usage is TRBJ2-1, with D hard to call. Here the CDR3 reads CASSYLGNEQFF. The DNA of the CDR3 is TGCGCCAGCAGCTATCTGGGGAATGAGCAGTTCTTC.